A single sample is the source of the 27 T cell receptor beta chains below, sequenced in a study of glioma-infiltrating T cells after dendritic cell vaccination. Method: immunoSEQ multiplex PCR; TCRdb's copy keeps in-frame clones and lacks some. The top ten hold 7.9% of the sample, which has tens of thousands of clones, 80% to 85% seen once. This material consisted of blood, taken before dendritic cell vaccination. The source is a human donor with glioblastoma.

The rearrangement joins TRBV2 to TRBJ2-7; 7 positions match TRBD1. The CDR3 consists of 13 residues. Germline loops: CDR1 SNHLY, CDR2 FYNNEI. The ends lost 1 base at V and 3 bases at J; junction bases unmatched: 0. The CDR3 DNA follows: TGTGCCAGCAGTGAAGACAGGGGCTACGAGCAGTACTTC. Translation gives CASSEDRGYEQYF.

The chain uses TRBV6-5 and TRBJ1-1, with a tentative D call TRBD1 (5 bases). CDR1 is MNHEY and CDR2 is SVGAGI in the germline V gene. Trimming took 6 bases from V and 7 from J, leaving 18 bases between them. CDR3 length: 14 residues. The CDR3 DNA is TGTGCCAGCAGCGCGGGACTCACGCGAATTGAAGCTTTCTTT. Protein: CASSAGLTRIEAFF.

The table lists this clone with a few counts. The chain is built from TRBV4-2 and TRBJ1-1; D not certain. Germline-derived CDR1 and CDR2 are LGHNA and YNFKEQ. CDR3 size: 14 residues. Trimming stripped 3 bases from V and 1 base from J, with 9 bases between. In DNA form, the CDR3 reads TGTGCCAGCAGCCATTCAGAGGAGAACACTGAAGCTTTCTTT. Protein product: CASSHSEENTEAFF.

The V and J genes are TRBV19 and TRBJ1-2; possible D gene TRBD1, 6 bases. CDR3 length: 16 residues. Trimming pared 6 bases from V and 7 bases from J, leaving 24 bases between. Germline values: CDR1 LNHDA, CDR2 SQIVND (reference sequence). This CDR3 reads CASSHRRQEAGGGYTF. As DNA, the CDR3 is TGTGCCAGTAGCCATAGGCGACAGGAGGCTGGAGGTGGCTACACCTTC.

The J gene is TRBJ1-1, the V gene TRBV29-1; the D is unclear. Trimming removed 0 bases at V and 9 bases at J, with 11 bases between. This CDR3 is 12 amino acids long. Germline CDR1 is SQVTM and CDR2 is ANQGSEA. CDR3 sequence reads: CSVEEDSRQAFF. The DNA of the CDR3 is TGCAGCGTTGAAGAGGACTCACGCCAAGCTTTCTTT.

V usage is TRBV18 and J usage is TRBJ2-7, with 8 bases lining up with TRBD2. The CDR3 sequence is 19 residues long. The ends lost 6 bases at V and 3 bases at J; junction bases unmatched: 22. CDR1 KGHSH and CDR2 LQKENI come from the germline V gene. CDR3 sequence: CASSQGRDTSRGVFYEQYF. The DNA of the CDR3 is TGTGCCAGCTCCCAGGGGCGAGACACATCGCGGGGGGTCTTCTACGAGCAGTACTTC. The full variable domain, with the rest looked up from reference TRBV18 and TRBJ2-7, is NAGVMQNPRHLVRRRGQEARLRCSPMKGHSHVYWYRQLPEEGLKFMVYLQKENIIDESGMPKERFSAEFPKEGPSILRIQQVVRGDSAAYFCASSQGRDTSRGVFYEQYFGPGTRLTVT.

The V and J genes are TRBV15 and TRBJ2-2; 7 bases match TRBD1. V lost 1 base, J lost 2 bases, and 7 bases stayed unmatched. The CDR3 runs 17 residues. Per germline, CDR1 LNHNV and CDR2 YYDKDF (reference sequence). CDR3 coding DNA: TGTGCCACCAGCAGAGGGCCGGACAGGCAAAACACCGGGGAGCTGTTTTTT. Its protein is CATSRGPDRQNTGELFF.

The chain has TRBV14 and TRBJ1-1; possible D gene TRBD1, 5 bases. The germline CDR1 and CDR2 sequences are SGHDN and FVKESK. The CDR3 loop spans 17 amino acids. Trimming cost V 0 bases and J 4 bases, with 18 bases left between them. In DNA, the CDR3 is TGTGCCAGCAGCCAAGAAGGATGGACATTCGGGAGCACTGAAGCTTTCTTT. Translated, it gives CASSQEGWTFGSTEAFF.

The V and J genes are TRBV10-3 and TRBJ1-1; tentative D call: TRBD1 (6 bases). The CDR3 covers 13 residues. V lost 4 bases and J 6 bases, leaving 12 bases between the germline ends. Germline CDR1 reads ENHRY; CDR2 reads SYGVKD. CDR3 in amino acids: CAISGTGPPEAFF. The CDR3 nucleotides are TGTGCCATCAGTGGTACAGGGCCTCCTGAAGCTTTCTTT.

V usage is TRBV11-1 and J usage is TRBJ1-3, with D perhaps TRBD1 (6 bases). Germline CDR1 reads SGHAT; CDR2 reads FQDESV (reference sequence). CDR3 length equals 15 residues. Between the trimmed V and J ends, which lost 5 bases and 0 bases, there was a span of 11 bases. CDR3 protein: CASSVDRTSGNTIYF. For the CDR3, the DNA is TGTGCCAGCAGCGTGGACAGAACCTCTGGAAACACCATATATTTT.

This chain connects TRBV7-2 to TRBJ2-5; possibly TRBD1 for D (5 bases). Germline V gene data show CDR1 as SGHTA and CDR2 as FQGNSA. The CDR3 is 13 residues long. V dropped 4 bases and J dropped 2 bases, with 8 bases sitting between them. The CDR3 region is CASSSQGQETQYF. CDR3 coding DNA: TGTGCCAGCAGCTCTCAGGGACAAGAGACCCAGTACTTC.

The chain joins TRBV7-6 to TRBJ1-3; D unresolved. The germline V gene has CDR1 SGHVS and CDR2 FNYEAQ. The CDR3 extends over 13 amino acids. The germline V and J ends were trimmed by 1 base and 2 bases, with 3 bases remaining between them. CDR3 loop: CASSLDTGNTIYF. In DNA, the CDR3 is TGTGCCAGCAGCTTAGATACTGGAAACACCATATATTTT.

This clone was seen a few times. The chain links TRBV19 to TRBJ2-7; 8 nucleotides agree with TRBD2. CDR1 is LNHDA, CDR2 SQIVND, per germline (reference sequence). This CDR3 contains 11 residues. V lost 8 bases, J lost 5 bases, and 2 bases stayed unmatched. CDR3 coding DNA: TGTGCCAGTGCGGGGGGAGACGAGCAGTACTTC. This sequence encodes CASAGGDEQYF.

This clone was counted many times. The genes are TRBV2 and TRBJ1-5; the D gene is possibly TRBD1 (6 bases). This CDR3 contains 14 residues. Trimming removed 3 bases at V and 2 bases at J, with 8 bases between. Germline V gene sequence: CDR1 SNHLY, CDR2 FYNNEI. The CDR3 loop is CASSEGARNQPQHF. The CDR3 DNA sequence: TGTGCCAGCAGTGAGGGGGCTCGCAATCAGCCCCAGCATTTT.

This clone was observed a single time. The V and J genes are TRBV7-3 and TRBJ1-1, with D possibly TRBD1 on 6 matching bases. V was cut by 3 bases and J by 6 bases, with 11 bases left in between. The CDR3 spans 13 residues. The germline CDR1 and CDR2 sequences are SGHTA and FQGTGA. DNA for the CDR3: TGTGCCAGCAGCTTCGGGGGGCTGGCTGAAGCTTTCTTT. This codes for CASSFGGLAEAFF.

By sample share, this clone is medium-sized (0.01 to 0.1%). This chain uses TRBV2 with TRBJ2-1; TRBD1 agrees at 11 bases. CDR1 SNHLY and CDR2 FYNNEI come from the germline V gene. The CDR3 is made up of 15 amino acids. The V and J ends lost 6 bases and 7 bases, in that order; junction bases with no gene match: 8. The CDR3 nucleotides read TGTGCCAGCAGCGAACCGGGACAGGGGGAAAATGAGCAGTTCTTC. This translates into CASSEPGQGENEQFF. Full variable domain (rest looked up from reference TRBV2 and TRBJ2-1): EPEVTQTPSHQVTQMGQEVILRCVPISNHLYFYWYRQILGQKVEFLVSFYNNEISEKSEIFDDQFSVERPDGSNFTLKIRSTKLEDSAMYFCASSEPGQGENEQFFGPGTRLTVL.

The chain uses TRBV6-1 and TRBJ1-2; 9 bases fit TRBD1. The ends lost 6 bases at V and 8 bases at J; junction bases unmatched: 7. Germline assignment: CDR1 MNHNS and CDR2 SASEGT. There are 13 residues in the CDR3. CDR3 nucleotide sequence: TGTGCCAGCAGAAGGACAGGGGAAAGCGGCTACACCTTC. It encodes CASRRTGESGYTF.

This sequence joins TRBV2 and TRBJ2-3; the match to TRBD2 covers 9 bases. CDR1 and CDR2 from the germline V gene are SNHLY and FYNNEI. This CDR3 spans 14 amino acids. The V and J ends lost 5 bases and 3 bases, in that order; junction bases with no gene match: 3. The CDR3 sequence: CASSPSGVTDTQYF. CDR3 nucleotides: TGTGCCAGCAGTCCTAGCGGGGTAACAGATACGCAGTATTTT.

The CDR3 sequence is CASSEYSRGYEQYF. CDR3 DNA sequence: TGTGCCAGCAGTGAATATTCCAGGGGTTACGAGCAGTACTTC. The chain uses TRBV25-1 and TRBJ2-7; D may be TRBD1 (6 bases). V gave up 0 bases and J gave up 4 bases, with 10 bases separating them. This CDR3 contains 14 residues. Germline V lookup: CDR1 MGHDK, CDR2 SYGVNS.

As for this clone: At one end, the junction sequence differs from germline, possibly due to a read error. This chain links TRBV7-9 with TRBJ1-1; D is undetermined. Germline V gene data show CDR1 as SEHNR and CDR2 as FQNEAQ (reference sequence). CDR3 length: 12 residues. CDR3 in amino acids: CTSSTIDTEAFF. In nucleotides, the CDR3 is TGTACCAGCAGCACTATTGACACTGAAGCTTTCTTT. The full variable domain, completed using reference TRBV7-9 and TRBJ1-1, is DTGVSQNPRHKITKRGQNVTFRCDPISEHNRLYWYRQTLGQGPEFLTYFQNEAQLEKSRLLSDRFSAERPKGSFSTLEIQRTEQGDSAMYLCTSSTIDTEAFFGQGTRLTVV.

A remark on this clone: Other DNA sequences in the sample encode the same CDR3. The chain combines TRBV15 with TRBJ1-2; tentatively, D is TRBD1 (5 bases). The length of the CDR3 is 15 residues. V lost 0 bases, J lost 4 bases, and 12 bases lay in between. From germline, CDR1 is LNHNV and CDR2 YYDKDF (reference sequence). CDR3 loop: CATSRDSQGSYGYTF. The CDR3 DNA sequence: TGTGCCACCAGCAGAGACAGTCAGGGAAGCTATGGCTACACCTTC. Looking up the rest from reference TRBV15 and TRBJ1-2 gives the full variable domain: DAMVIQNPRYQVTQFGKPVTLSCSQTLNHNVMYWYQQKSSQAPKLLFHYYDKDFNNEADTPDNFQSRRPNTSFCFLDIRSPGLGDTAMYLCATSRDSQGSYGYTFGSGTRLTVV.

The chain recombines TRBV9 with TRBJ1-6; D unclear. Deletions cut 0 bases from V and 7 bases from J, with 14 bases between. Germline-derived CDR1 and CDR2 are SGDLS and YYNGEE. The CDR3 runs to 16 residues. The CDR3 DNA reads TGTGCCAGCAGCGTAGAAGCGACGCCAGAAAATTCACCCCTCCACTTT. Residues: CASSVEATPENSPLHF.

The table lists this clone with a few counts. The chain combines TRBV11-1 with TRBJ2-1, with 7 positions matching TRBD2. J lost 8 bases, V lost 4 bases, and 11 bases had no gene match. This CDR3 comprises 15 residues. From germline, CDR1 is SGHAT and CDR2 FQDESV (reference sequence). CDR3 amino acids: CASSSNIERGDEQFF. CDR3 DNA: TGTGCCAGCAGCTCAAACATTGAACGGGGGGATGAGCAGTTCTTC. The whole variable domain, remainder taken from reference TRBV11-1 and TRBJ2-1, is EAEVAQSPRYKITEKSQAVAFWCDPISGHATLYWYRQILGQGPELLVQFQDESVVDDSQLPKDRFSAERLKGVDSTLKIQPAELGDSAMYLCASSSNIERGDEQFFGPGTRLTVL.

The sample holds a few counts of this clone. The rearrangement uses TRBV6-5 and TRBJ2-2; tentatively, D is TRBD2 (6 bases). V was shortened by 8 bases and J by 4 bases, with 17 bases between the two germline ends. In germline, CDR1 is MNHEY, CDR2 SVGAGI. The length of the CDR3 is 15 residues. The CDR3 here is CASRVGGAVTGELFF. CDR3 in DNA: TGTGCCAGCCGAGTCGGAGGGGCGGTCACCGGGGAGCTGTTTTTT.

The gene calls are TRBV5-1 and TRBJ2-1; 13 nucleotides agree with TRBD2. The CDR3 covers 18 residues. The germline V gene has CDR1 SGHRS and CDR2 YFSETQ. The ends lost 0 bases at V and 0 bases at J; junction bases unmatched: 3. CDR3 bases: TGCGCCAGCAGCTTGGGAGGGACTAGCGGGGCCTCCTACAATGAGCAGTTCTTC. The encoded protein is CASSLGGTSGASYNEQFF.

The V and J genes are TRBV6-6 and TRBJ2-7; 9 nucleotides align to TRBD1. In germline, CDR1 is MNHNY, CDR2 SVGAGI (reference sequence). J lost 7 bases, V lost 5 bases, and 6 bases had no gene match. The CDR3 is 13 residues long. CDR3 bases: TGTGCCAGCAGTAAACAGGGGGCGAGGGAGCAGTACTTC. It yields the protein CASSKQGAREQYF.

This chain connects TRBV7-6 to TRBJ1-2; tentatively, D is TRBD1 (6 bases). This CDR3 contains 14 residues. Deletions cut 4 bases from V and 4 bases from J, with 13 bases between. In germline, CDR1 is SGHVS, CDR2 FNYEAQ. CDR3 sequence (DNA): TGTGCCAGCAGCTCGGGACAATGGGGCTATGGCTACACCTTC. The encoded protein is CASSSGQWGYGYTF. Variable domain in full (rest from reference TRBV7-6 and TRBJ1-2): GAGVSQSPRYKVTKRGQDVALRCDPISGHVSLYWYRQALGQGPEFLTYFNYEAQQDKSGLPNDRFSAERPEGSISTLTIQRTEQRDSAMYRCASSSGQWGYGYTFGSGTRLTVV.